The rows below give T cell receptor beta chains drawn from one sample of a study of blood T cell repertoires in COVID-19. TCRdb's table, derived via immunoSEQ multiplex PCR, lists solely in-frame clones and lacks some. The sample includes under 200,000 clones, 65% to 85% seen only once; the top ten take around 15%. The specimen was peripheral blood. These receptor sequences come from a man aged 55 to 69 with active or convalescent COVID-19. CDR3s leave out the opening cysteine and the closing phenylalanine or tryptophan. Each record gives: V gene, J gene, CDR3 protein.

v_gene: TRBV5-4; j_gene: TRBJ1-2; CDR3aa: ASSLGEYYGYT
v_gene: TRBV20-1; j_gene: TRBJ2-7; CDR3aa: SASNPLTPYEQY
v_gene: TRBV14; j_gene: TRBJ2-1; CDR3aa: ASAENLYNEQF
v_gene: TRBV7-6; j_gene: TRBJ2-1; CDR3aa: ASIGWGGRAVNEQF
v_gene: TRBV28; j_gene: TRBJ1-5; CDR3aa: ASSPRRGFNQPQH
v_gene: TRBV18; j_gene: TRBJ2-7; CDR3aa: ASSPGLAGGQYEQY
v_gene: TRBV7-2; j_gene: TRBJ2-2; CDR3aa: ASSSTRTVGELF
v_gene: TRBV5-1; j_gene: TRBJ2-7; CDR3aa: ASSFGTTAYEQY
v_gene: TRBV5-6; j_gene: TRBJ1-2; CDR3aa: ASSHGGATYGYT
v_gene: TRBV7-6; j_gene: TRBJ2-1; CDR3aa: ASSLAFAGAGNEQF
v_gene: TRBV5-5; j_gene: TRBJ2-1; CDR3aa: ASSLGGGVSYNEQF
v_gene: TRBV5-6; j_gene: TRBJ1-5; CDR3aa: ASSLERLKLGQPQH
v_gene: TRBV28; j_gene: TRBJ1-1; CDR3aa: ASSFFDRNTEAF
v_gene: TRBV19; j_gene: TRBJ2-2; CDR3aa: ASSIVQEVTGELF
v_gene: TRBV5-1; j_gene: TRBJ2-3; CDR3aa: ASRPTSSTDTQY
v_gene: TRBV24-1; j_gene: TRBJ2-1; CDR3aa: ATSDLPALGYNEQF
v_gene: TRBV30; j_gene: TRBJ1-3; CDR3aa: AWSAAGTIY
v_gene: TRBV10-3; j_gene: TRBJ2-1; CDR3aa: AISDRTGDNEQF
v_gene: TRBV28; j_gene: TRBJ1-3; CDR3aa: ASKSPYSGNTIY
v_gene: TRBV18; j_gene: TRBJ2-3; CDR3aa: ASSLSGDTQY
v_gene: TRBV11-2; j_gene: TRBJ2-3; CDR3aa: ASSLRVTTDTQY
v_gene: TRBV12-3/TRBV12-4; j_gene: TRBJ1-2; CDR3aa: ASSLLAGLGYT
v_gene: TRBV28; j_gene: TRBJ1-2; CDR3aa: ALKGPFNYGYT
v_gene: TRBV7-9; j_gene: TRBJ1-6; CDR3aa: ASSLEGESPLH
v_gene: TRBV29-1; j_gene: TRBJ1-1; CDR3aa: SVQGELNTEAF
v_gene: TRBV4-2; j_gene: TRBJ2-6; CDR3aa: ASSPGTGGGAGANVLT
v_gene: TRBV4-2; j_gene: TRBJ1-6; CDR3aa: ASSQGRQGAIVSPLH
v_gene: TRBV24-1; j_gene: TRBJ1-2; CDR3aa: ATSDSTVYT
v_gene: TRBV5-4; j_gene: TRBJ2-7; CDR3aa: ASSLPGTGIYEQY
v_gene: TRBV19; j_gene: TRBJ2-7; CDR3aa: ASSMVTGGIMYEQY
v_gene: TRBV19; j_gene: TRBJ1-5; CDR3aa: ASVGGFYQPQH
v_gene: TRBV6-5; j_gene: TRBJ2-7; CDR3aa: ASSLTLEQY
v_gene: TRBV7-2; j_gene: TRBJ2-5; CDR3aa: ASSRGWGQETQY
v_gene: TRBV3-1/TRBV3-2; j_gene: TRBJ1-1; CDR3aa: ASSPFGVGTEAF
v_gene: TRBV5-6; j_gene: TRBJ2-1; CDR3aa: ASSTGLAGGPDEQF
v_gene: TRBV7-2; j_gene: TRBJ1-1; CDR3aa: ASSTLTLNTEAF
v_gene: TRBV6-5; j_gene: TRBJ2-3; CDR3aa: ASSSGTSGRDTQY
v_gene: TRBV5-1; j_gene: TRBJ2-3; CDR3aa: ASSLNGGDTQY
v_gene: TRBV19; j_gene: TRBJ1-2; CDR3aa: ASSAPPDRVRYT
v_gene: TRBV5-1; j_gene: TRBJ1-6; CDR3aa: ASSLASGESPLH
v_gene: TRBV4-1; j_gene: TRBJ2-3; CDR3aa: ASSQEGSSGRGDTQY
v_gene: TRBV14; j_gene: TRBJ2-7; CDR3aa: ASSVGQSSYEQY
v_gene: TRBV14; j_gene: TRBJ1-1; CDR3aa: ASSQVYTVNTEAF
v_gene: TRBV10-2; j_gene: TRBJ2-2; CDR3aa: ASSASLAGGPNGELF
v_gene: TRBV15; j_gene: TRBJ1-4; CDR3aa: ATSRDPDRLNEKLF
v_gene: TRBV28; j_gene: TRBJ2-3; CDR3aa: ASRLGTSVTDTQY
v_gene: TRBV27; j_gene: TRBJ1-2; CDR3aa: ASSSRGPNYGYT
v_gene: TRBV4-2; j_gene: TRBJ2-5; CDR3aa: ASSPGQGQETQY
v_gene: TRBV2; j_gene: TRBJ1-1; CDR3aa: ASSSDTEAF